The TCR beta chain described here comes from a study of T cells in localized non-small cell lung cancer. Findings and caveats of the study: The highest T cell clonality was in uninvolved adjacent lung, above tumor.

Here immunoSEQ multiplex PCR was the method, and the copy in TCRdb shows in-frame clones only, minus some. The sample includes about 7,300 clones, 20% to 25% of them seen just once. There are 15 residues in the CDR3. With 1 base removed from V and 5 bases from J, the gap between germline ends came to 14 bases. The germline gives CDR1 MGHDK, CDR2 SYGVNS. For this clone: Its antigen remains unknown.

The source is a man between 40 and 69 years old with stage III squamous cell lung carcinoma. The rearrangement joins TRBV25-1 to TRBJ2-5, with D possibly being TRBD1 or TRBD2 (5 bases each). The starting material was lung tumor tissue, obtained before any cancer treatment. The CDR3 bases are TGTGCCAGCAGTGAATCGGCGGTTCGGGGCGAGACCCAGTACTTC. It codes for CASSESAVRGETQYF.